This TCR beta chain emerged from a study of shared clonotypes between healthy human individuals. The table came from immunoSEQ multiplex PCR; TCRdb's copy has only in-frame clones and leaves some out. This table has about 1 million clones, about 80% appearing once. Germline-derived CDR1 and CDR2 are MDHEN and SYDVKM. The CDR3 extends over 12 amino acids. Trimming took 3 bases from V and 8 from J, leaving 10 bases between them. What was sequenced was memory CD4+ T cells sorted from blood. Sample subset: CD45RA-negative fraction. The clonotype was recovered from a man aged 18 to 30 in good health. The gene calls are TRBV28 and TRBJ1-2; TRBD1 is a possible D gene (5 bases). DNA for the CDR3: TGTGCCAGCAGTTTCTCGGGGGTCGGCTACACCTTC. Protein product: CASSFSGVGYTF.